The 21 T cell receptor beta chains given below trace back to one sample, sequenced in a study of persistence of HIV-infected CD4 T cells. This nonspecific control used anti-CD3/anti-CD28 bead stimulation of CD4+ T cells. CD4+ T cells upregulating both CD40 ligand and CD69 were sorted as responding cells. The antigens for these receptors are not known. This was the immunoSEQ version 4 assay in survey mode. The data were produced by immunoSEQ multiplex PCR, yet TCRdb's version contains in-frame clones alone and is incomplete. The table has around 40,000 clones, less than 90% seen once. The sample in question was CD4+ T cells sorted from PBMCs after approximately 19-hour stimulation, obtained from a patient who received antiretroviral therapy. The origin of the receptors is an adult woman with HIV who was CMV-seropositive.

The chain joins TRBV6-5 to TRBJ1-2; TRBD1 aligns across 9 bases. The ends lost 0 bases at V and 8 bases at J; junction bases unmatched: 7. The germline gives CDR1 MNHEY, CDR2 SVGAGI. The CDR3 is 15 residues long. The CDR3 DNA sequence: TGTGCCAGCAGTTACTCAGGGGACAGGGTTGGCGGCTACACCTTC. Translation: CASSYSGDRVGGYTF.

The chain couples TRBV15 to TRBJ2-5; 8 bases agree with TRBD2. The length of the CDR3 is 17 residues. Germline V lookup: CDR1 LNHNV, CDR2 YYDKDF (reference sequence). Unmatched junction bases numbered 10, after V lost 0 bases and J lost 4 bases. The CDR3: CATSRDRGSGVGETQYF. The CDR3 coding sequence is TGTGCCACCAGCAGAGATCGGGGTAGCGGGGTTGGAGAGACCCAGTACTTC.

V usage is TRBV29-1 and J usage is TRBJ1-1, with D maybe TRBD1 (6 bases). Looked up from germline, CDR1 is SQVTM and CDR2 is ANQGSEA. The V end lost 4 bases, the J end lost 1 base, and 10 bases lay between the germline ends. The CDR3 has 13 amino acids. This CDR3 reads CSVAQGGNTEAFF. The CDR3 nucleotides are TGCAGCGTTGCACAGGGAGGGAACACTGAAGCTTTCTTT.

This chain joins TRBV4-2 and TRBJ1-1; unclear D gene. The CDR3 has 13 amino acids. The V gene's germline CDR1 is LGHNA and CDR2 YNFKEQ. V was clipped by 0 bases and J by 4 bases, with 6 bases between them. This CDR3 reads CASSQDSGTEAFF. The DNA for the CDR3 is TGTGCCAGCAGCCAAGATTCAGGCACTGAAGCTTTCTTT.

The J gene is TRBJ1-2, the V gene TRBV9; D gene ambiguous. This CDR3 contains 12 residues. Germline V gene lookup returns CDR1 SGDLS and CDR2 YYNGEE. The V end was cut by 0 bases, the J end by 3 bases, with 3 bases between. The CDR3 reads CASSVEDYGYTF. In DNA, the CDR3 is TGTGCCAGCAGCGTAGAGGACTATGGCTACACCTTC.

V and J are TRBV5-8 and TRBJ2-5, with TRBD2 matching 8 bases. CDR3 size: 16 residues. V lost 4 bases and J lost 2; bases outside the gene matches: 10. The germline V gene encodes CDR1 SGHTS and CDR2 YDEGEE. In nucleotides, the CDR3 is TGTGCCAGCAGCCCGTGGAGGAGCGGGGGACAAGAGACCCAGTACTTC. Protein sequence: CASSPWRSGGQETQYF.

The rearrangement links TRBV6-6 to TRBJ1-2; D possibly corresponds to TRBD1 (6 bases). This CDR3 contains 14 residues. Trimming took off 5 bases at V and 2 bases at J, with 12 bases between the two ends. Germline CDR1 reads MNHNY; CDR2 reads SVGAGI (reference sequence). CDR3 nucleotide sequence: TGTGCCAGCAGTGGGGGCCAAGGGAACTATGGCTACACCTTC. Translation gives CASSGGQGNYGYTF.

This chain connects TRBV5-1 to TRBJ2-3, with D possibly matching TRBD1 (6 bases). The CDR3 spans 15 residues. From germline, CDR1 is SGHRS and CDR2 YFSETQ. The V end lost 1 base, the J end lost 3 bases, and 12 bases lay between the germline ends. The CDR3 region is CASSLQGLITDTQYF. As DNA, the CDR3 is TGCGCCAGCAGCTTGCAGGGGCTGATTACAGATACGCAGTATTTT. Filled out from reference TRBV5-1 and TRBJ2-3, the complete variable domain reads KAGVTQTPRYLIKTRGQQVTLSCSPISGHRSVSWYQQTPGQGLQFLFEYFSETQRNKGNFPGRFSGRQFSNSRSEMNVSTLELGDSALYLCASSLQGLITDTQYFGPGTRLTVL.

This sequence joins TRBV5-1 and TRBJ1-1; no clear D gene. CDR1 is SGHRS, CDR2 YFSETQ, per germline. This CDR3 has 15 amino acids. Trimming stripped 0 bases from V and 1 base from J, with 10 bases between. The CDR3 bases are TGCGCCAGCAGCTTGGTAGCAGTCTCGAACACTGAAGCTTTCTTT. It specifies CASSLVAVSNTEAFF.

The rearrangement uses TRBV5-1 and TRBJ1-1, with D perhaps TRBD1 (6 bases). The V gene's germline CDR1 is SGHRS and CDR2 YFSETQ. V lost 4 bases, J lost 2 bases, and 15 bases lay in between. This CDR3 contains 15 residues. For the CDR3, the DNA is TGCGCCAGCAGCGTGTCTGGACAGTTAAACACTGAAGCTTTCTTT. Translated, it gives CASSVSGQLNTEAFF. The whole variable domain, remainder taken from reference TRBV5-1 and TRBJ1-1, is KAGVTQTPRYLIKTRGQQVTLSCSPISGHRSVSWYQQTPGQGLQFLFEYFSETQRNKGNFPGRFSGRQFSNSRSEMNVSTLELGDSALYLCASSVSGQLNTEAFFGQGTRLTVV.

The chain couples TRBV5-6 to TRBJ1-1; TRBD1 agrees at 8 bases. The germline CDR1 and CDR2 sequences are SGHDT and YYEEEE. V was clipped by 5 bases and J by 1 base; unmatched bases: 4. The CDR3 extends over 14 amino acids. The CDR3 region has the DNA TGTGCCAGCAGGAGACAGGGGCAGAACACTGAAGCTTTCTTT. It codes for CASRRQGQNTEAFF.

V and J are TRBV7-3 and TRBJ2-1; D remains ambiguous. Trimming stripped 0 bases from V and 7 bases from J, with 7 bases between. Germline V lookup: CDR1 SGHTA, CDR2 FQGTGA. This CDR3 comprises 13 residues. CDR3 in amino acids: CASSLTVGNEQFF. The CDR3 DNA follows: TGTGCCAGCAGCTTAACGGTTGGGAATGAGCAGTTCTTC.

This clone was counted only a few times. This chain connects TRBV29-1 to TRBJ1-1, with D possibly TRBD1 on 5 matching bases. V dropped 6 bases and J dropped 2 bases, with 13 bases sitting between them. This CDR3 is built from 13 residues. Germline lookup yields CDR1 SQVTM and CDR2 ANQGSEA. The CDR3 sequence is CSVRVPPNTEAFF. CDR3 sequence (DNA): TGCAGCGTCAGGGTTCCCCCAAACACTGAAGCTTTCTTT.

The J gene is TRBJ1-6, the V gene TRBV3-1 (or the pseudogene TRBV3-2), with unresolved D. The CDR3 extends over 16 amino acids. Per germline, CDR1 LGHDT and CDR2 YNNKEL (reference sequence). V lost 4 bases, J lost 7 bases, and 17 bases lay in between. The CDR3 reads CASSPLGSSGNSPLHF. CDR3 DNA sequence: TGTGCCAGCAGCCCCTTGGGTTCAAGCGGCAATTCACCCCTCCACTTT.

For the CDR3, the DNA is TGTGCCAGTAGTCATGTTAGTGGATACGAGCAGTACTTC. Its translation: CASSHVSGYEQYF. The chain carries TRBV19 and TRBJ2-7; unclear D gene. Germline CDR1 and CDR2: LNHDA and SQIVND (reference sequence). The CDR3 loop spans 13 amino acids. V lost 5 bases and J 4 bases, leaving 12 bases between the germline ends. Filled out from reference TRBV19 and TRBJ2-7, the complete variable domain reads DGGITQSPKYLFRKEGQNVTLSCEQNLNHDAMYWYRQDPGQGLRLIYYSQIVNDFQKGDIAEGYSVSREKKESFPLTVTSAQKNPTAFYLCASSHVSGYEQYFGPGTRLTVT.

The gene calls are TRBV5-1 and TRBJ1-2; D gene unclear. CDR1 is SGHRS, CDR2 YFSETQ, per germline. The CDR3 spans 13 residues. V lost 4 bases and J lost 2, with 9 bases in between. Here the CDR3 reads CASSPTENYGYTF. CDR3 coding DNA: TGCGCCAGCAGCCCGACGGAAAACTATGGCTACACCTTC.

This rearrangement joins TRBV24-1 to TRBJ2-7; 10 bases map to TRBD1. The CDR3 extends over 16 amino acids. Looked up from germline, CDR1 is KGHDR and CDR2 is SFDVKD. The trim removed 5 bases at V and 5 bases at J, leaving 11 bases unmatched. CDR3: CATSVLDRGLGDEQYV. In DNA form, the CDR3 reads TGTGCCACCAGTGTTCTCGACAGGGGGCTTGGCGACGAGCAGTACGTC.

J is TRBJ1-1 and V is TRBV5-6; D gene unclear. V was trimmed by 4 bases and J by 10 bases, leaving 17 bases between them. The CDR3 extends over 13 amino acids. The germline V gene encodes CDR1 SGHDT and CDR2 YYEEEE. CDR3 amino acids: CASSLTVREGAFF. The CDR3 DNA reads as TGTGCCAGCAGCCTGACCGTTCGAGAGGGAGCTTTCTTT.

The CDR3 bases are TGTGCCAGCAGATCGACAGGGGGGGAGAGTGAGCAGTTCTTC. It specifies CASRSTGGESEQFF. The rearrangement links TRBV6-6 to TRBJ2-1; 9 bases align to TRBD1. The J segment lost 9 bases and the V segment lost 6 bases, leaving 9 bases of the junction unmatched. Germline CDR1 reads MNHNY; CDR2 reads SVGAGI (reference sequence). This CDR3 has 14 residues.

The V gene is TRBV7-8, the J gene TRBJ1-5, with 7 nucleotides matching TRBD1. The CDR3 is made up of 16 amino acids. Germline trimming cut 0 bases from V and 0 bases from J; bases unmatched to any gene: 2. CDR1 and CDR2 from the germline V gene are SGHVS and FQNEAQ. CDR3 nucleotides: TGTGCCAGCAGCTTAGCACAGGGGCATAGCAATCAGCCCCAGCATTTT. This translates into CASSLAQGHSNQPQHF.

A few counts support this clone. V and J are TRBV6-5 and TRBJ1-6, with a weak D call TRBD1 (6 bases). This CDR3 is built from 14 residues. V was shortened by 3 bases and J by 7 bases, with 10 bases between the two germline ends. Germline values: CDR1 MNHEY, CDR2 SVGAGI. This CDR3 is CASSYWDNNSPLHF. CDR3 DNA: TGTGCCAGCAGTTATTGGGACAACAATTCACCCCTCCACTTT.